A single TCR beta chain is shown here with its context. Its matching antigen is unknown. Trimming cost V 2 bases and J 9 bases, with 7 bases left between them. This CDR3 comprises 11 residues. The germline gives CDR1 MNHEY, CDR2 SMNVEV (reference sequence). The data originate from a study of identifying expanded T cells in peripheral blood. Study-wide findings and caveats: Roughly two-week clone count variance significantly increased as total template count grew.

Sequencing was performed with immunoSEQ multiplex PCR; in TCRdb, only in-frame clones are kept and a portion is missing. The sample has approximately 100,000 clones, approximately 91% seen once. The chain is built from TRBV27 and TRBJ2-5; D possibly matches TRBD1 or TRBD2 (5 bases each). Sequenced sample: blood. The sequence derives from a person aged 18 to 75 in good health. The CDR3 reads CASSLGGPQYF. The CDR3 DNA sequence: TGTGCCAGCAGTTTAGGGGGTCCCCAGTACTTC.